Listed here are 24 T cell receptor beta chains from one sample, sequenced in a study of cytomegalovirus exposure and HLA in healthy donors. Primers included in the PCR were 60 Vbeta and 13 Jbeta primers. The data were produced by immunoSEQ multiplex PCR, yet TCRdb's version contains in-frame clones alone and is incomplete. The repertoire holds 98,000 or so clones, with roughly 78% as singletons. The material sequenced was PBMCs. The source of these receptors is a woman aged 40 to 50 in good health and CMV-seronegative.

A word on this clone: Compared with germline, one end of the junction differs, possibly owing to a read error. The chain couples TRBV28 to TRBJ1-1; D gene unclear. This CDR3 is 13 amino acids long. The germline V gene has CDR1 MDHEN and CDR2 SYDVKM. CDR3 amino acids: CASRLSRNTEAFF. The DNA for the CDR3 is TGTGCCAGCAGGTTATCGAGGAACACTGAAGCTTTCTTT.

This clone was observed a handful of times. CDR3 in amino acids: CASSFGQGASYSGANVLTF. In DNA form, the CDR3 reads TGTGCCAGCAGTTTTGGACAGGGGGCATCATACTCTGGGGCCAACGTCCTGACTTTC. This chain connects TRBV27 to TRBJ2-6; 11 positions agree with TRBD1. Germline assignment: CDR1 MNHEY and CDR2 SMNVEV (reference sequence). Trimming removed 3 bases from V and 0 bases from J; junction bases left unmatched: 7. The CDR3 sequence is 19 residues long.

The gene calls are TRBV19 and TRBJ1-6; 7 nucleotides match TRBD1. J lost 9 bases, V lost 3 bases, and 8 bases had no gene match. CDR3 length: 15 residues. Germline V CDR1 and CDR2: LNHDA, SQIVND (reference sequence). Here the CDR3 reads CASSIIWQGGSPLHF. The CDR3 DNA sequence: TGTGCCAGTAGTATTATCTGGCAGGGGGGTTCACCCCTCCACTTT.

Regarding this clone: An end of the junction differs from the germline gene, which may be a read error. The chain carries TRBV7-7 and TRBJ2-5; D remains ambiguous. Germline-derived CDR1 and CDR2 are SSHAT and FNYEAQ (reference sequence). The CDR3 length is 15 residues. The CDR3 is CASSLSGRWQETQYF. The CDR3 DNA sequence: TGTGCTAGCAGCTTATCTGGCAGGTGGCAAGAGACCCAGTACTTC.

The CDR3 DNA is TGTGCCAGCAGCCGGGACAGGGATTTCGCGGATACGCAGTATTTT. As protein: CASSRDRDFADTQYF. This chain uses TRBV6-4 with TRBJ2-3; TRBD1 agrees at 9 bases. Germline CDR1 and CDR2: MRHNA and SNTAGT. The V gene end was trimmed by 6 bases and the J gene end by 6 bases; junction bases not matched to a gene: 10. The CDR3 contains 15 residues.

V and J are TRBV2 and TRBJ1-4; 9 nucleotides line up with TRBD1. V gave up 8 bases and J gave up 7 bases; unmatched junction bases: 5. CDR3 size: 13 residues. CDR1 is SNHLY and CDR2 is FYNNEI in the germline V gene. The CDR3 spells CASGRDRAEKLFF. CDR3 DNA sequence: TGTGCCAGCGGTCGGGACAGGGCTGAAAAACTGTTTTTT.

The chain carries TRBV9 and TRBJ1-5, with D maybe TRBD1 (6 bases). The CDR3 runs 16 residues. CDR1 and CDR2 (germline): SGDLS, YYNGEE. The V end was cut by 0 bases, the J end by 3 bases, with 13 bases between. The chain's CDR3 is CASSVGGGYDNQPQHF. CDR3 sequence (DNA): TGTGCCAGCAGCGTAGGAGGGGGTTATGACAATCAGCCCCAGCATTTT.

V is TRBV5-1 and J is TRBJ1-2; D ambiguous. This CDR3 spans 14 amino acids. Germline CDR1 SGHRS, CDR2 YFSETQ. Between the trimmed V and J ends, which lost 3 bases and 6 bases, there was a span of 15 bases. CDR3 DNA: TGCGCCAGCAGCTCGGGAGACCGATTCGATGGCTACACCTTC. It encodes CASSSGDRFDGYTF.

This sequence joins TRBV14 and TRBJ2-5; 8 nucleotides align to TRBD1. Germline loops: CDR1 SGHDN, CDR2 FVKESK. Trimming cost V 2 bases and J 7 bases; bases outside gene matches: 9. The CDR3 spans 15 residues. CDR3: CASSQYQGAQGTQYF. CDR3 sequence (DNA): TGTGCCAGCAGCCAATATCAGGGGGCTCAGGGGACCCAGTACTTC.

V gene TRBV5-1 combines with J gene TRBJ2-1; D possibly corresponds to TRBD2 (6 bases). Germline V gene sequence: CDR1 SGHRS, CDR2 YFSETQ. The CDR3 has 16 residues. V was pared by 0 bases and J by 7 bases, with 17 bases between. The CDR3 DNA sequence: TGCGCCAGCAGCTTGGGGTCGGGAGCCCCGGGGAATGAGCAGTTCTTC. It translates to CASSLGSGAPGNEQFF. Using reference TRBV5-1 and TRBJ2-1 for the parts outside the CDR3, the full variable domain is KAGVTQTPRYLIKTRGQQVTLSCSPISGHRSVSWYQQTPGQGLQFLFEYFSETQRNKGNFPGRFSGRQFSNSRSEMNVSTLELGDSALYLCASSLGSGAPGNEQFFGPGTRLTVL.

This sequence joins TRBV4-1 and TRBJ2-2, with 14 positions matching TRBD2. The germline gives CDR1 MGHRA, CDR2 YSYEKL. The trim removed 7 bases at V and 8 bases at J, leaving 9 bases unmatched. This CDR3 has 16 residues. This chain's CDR3 is CASTSSGLAGVGELFF. CDR3 DNA: TGCGCCAGCACCTCATCGGGACTAGCGGGAGTGGGGGAGCTGTTTTTT.

This clone was counted between two and nine times. The chain links TRBV7-2 to TRBJ2-7; D possibly corresponds to TRBD2 (7 bases). Trimming removed 2 bases at V and 5 bases at J, with 13 bases between. The CDR3 totals 14 residues. The V gene's germline CDR1 is SGHTA and CDR2 FQGNSA. CDR3 in amino acids: CASSLSGGYHEQYF. Written as DNA, the CDR3 is TGTGCCAGCAGCTTATCGGGGGGCTACCACGAGCAGTACTTC.

The V gene is TRBV7-9, the J gene TRBJ1-2; no firm D call. Germline V CDR1 and CDR2: SEHNR, FQNEAQ (reference sequence). V lost 3 bases to trimming and J lost 0 bases, with 14 bases between them. CDR3 length equals 16 residues. The DNA of the CDR3 is TGTGCCAGCAGCTTGGGAGCGACCGCCGCTAACTATGGCTACACCTTC. As protein: CASSLGATAANYGYTF.

This sequence joins TRBV6-5 and TRBJ1-1, with D maybe TRBD1 (5 bases). With 6 bases removed from V and 5 bases from J, the gap between germline ends came to 10 bases. Germline CDR1 reads MNHEY; CDR2 reads SVGAGI. The CDR3 covers 12 residues. The CDR3 is CASSAGGTEAFF. The CDR3 DNA is TGTGCCAGCAGCGCCGGGGGGACTGAAGCTTTCTTT.

The gene calls are TRBV29-1 and TRBJ2-7; weak D call: TRBD2 (6 bases). Germline CDR1 and CDR2: SQVTM and ANQGSEA. Trimming removed 4 bases at V and 0 bases at J, with 13 bases between. The CDR3 is 14 amino acids. The CDR3 reads CSVGRGGPSYEQYF. CDR3 sequence (DNA): TGCAGCGTTGGGCGAGGAGGGCCCTCCTACGAGCAGTACTTC.

The chain employs TRBV28 and TRBJ2-4, with D perhaps TRBD1 (6 bases). Germline CDR1 reads MDHEN; CDR2 reads SYDVKM. CDR3 length equals 14 residues. Trimming took 6 bases from V and 5 from J, leaving 14 bases between them. Written as DNA, the CDR3 is TGTGCCAGCAGCCTGACAGGAGTCCAAAACATTCAGTACTTC. Its translation: CASSLTGVQNIQYF. Filled out from reference TRBV28 and TRBJ2-4, the complete variable domain reads DVKVTQSSRYLVKRTGEKVFLECVQDMDHENMFWYRQDPGLGLRLIYFSYDVKMKEKGDIPEGYSVSREKKERFSLILESASTNQTSMYLCASSLTGVQNIQYFGAGTRLSVL.

The chain links TRBV7-6 to TRBJ1-2; tentatively, D is TRBD1 (6 bases). The CDR3 is made up of 12 amino acids. Trimming left V 6 bases short and J 7 bases short, with 12 bases between. Looked up from germline, CDR1 is SGHVS and CDR2 is FNYEAQ. The CDR3 sequence: CASRSGATGYTF. The CDR3 region has the DNA TGTGCCAGCAGATCAGGGGCCACTGGCTACACCTTC.

The chain carries TRBV4-3 and TRBJ1-5, with 7 bases that match TRBD1. The germline CDR1 and CDR2 sequences are LGHNA and YSLEER. The CDR3 runs to 16 residues. The V gene end was trimmed by 6 bases and the J gene end by 4 bases; junction bases not matched to a gene: 12. Written as DNA, the CDR3 is TGCGCCAGCAGTCAGACGAGACAGGGAAATAATCAGCCCCAGCATTTT. Protein sequence: CASSQTRQGNNQPQHF.

The rearrangement uses TRBV29-1 and TRBJ1-1; the D gene is possibly TRBD1 (5 bases). The V end was cut by 7 bases, the J end by 0 bases, with 12 bases between. CDR1 SQVTM and CDR2 ANQGSEA come from the germline V gene. The CDR3 runs 13 residues. The CDR3 loop reads CSAQEGLNTEAFF. For the CDR3, the DNA is TGCAGCGCCCAGGAGGGGCTGAACACTGAAGCTTTCTTT.

CDR3 in amino acids: CSVLASGANVLTF. The CDR3 DNA is TGCAGCGTTTTAGCTTCTGGGGCCAACGTCCTGACTTTC. J is TRBJ2-6 and V is TRBV29-1; unclear D gene. Germline V gives CDR1 SQVTM, CDR2 ANQGSEA. The CDR3 is 13 amino acids. V was pared by 5 bases and J by 1 base, with 6 bases between.

The chain recombines TRBV30 with TRBJ2-3; tentatively, D is TRBD1 (5 bases). The length of the CDR3 is 15 residues. Per the germline V gene, CDR1 is GTSNPN and CDR2 is SVGIG (reference sequence). V gave up 3 bases and J gave up 3 bases, with 16 bases separating them. The CDR3 sequence is CAWSGYRSRTDTQYF. CDR3 bases: TGTGCCTGGAGCGGTTACAGGTCGCGGACAGATACGCAGTATTTT.

This chain uses TRBV4-3 with TRBJ2-1, with TRBD1 as a possible D gene (5 bases). In germline, CDR1 is LGHNA, CDR2 YSLEER. V lost 4 bases to trimming and J lost 7 bases, with 8 bases between them. This CDR3 comprises 12 residues. CDR3 sequence (DNA): TGCGCCAGCAGCCCGAAGGGGAATGAGCAGTTCTTC. Its translation: CASSPKGNEQFF.

This clone has a single count. The chain carries TRBV5-1 and TRBJ2-3; TRBD2 is a possible D gene (6 bases). Germline V gene lookup returns CDR1 SGHRS and CDR2 YFSETQ. Trimming shortened V by 4 bases and J by 0 bases, and 12 bases separated the two germline ends. This CDR3 is built from 15 residues. The CDR3 DNA reads as TGCGCCAGCAGCCCTCTCGGGACTAGCACAGATACGCAGTATTTT. Translated: CASSPLGTSTDTQYF.

This clone was detected a few times. The CDR3 sequence is CASSLARQGLYEQYF. CDR3 nucleotides: TGTGCCAGCAGCTTAGCTAGACAGGGACTTTACGAGCAGTACTTC. The chain uses TRBV11-2 and TRBJ2-7, with D possibly TRBD1 on 7 matching bases. This CDR3 is built from 15 residues. Germline assignment: CDR1 SGHAT and CDR2 FQNNGV. V was cut by 1 base and J by 4 bases, with 14 bases left in between. Full variable domain (missing parts from reference TRBV11-2 and TRBJ2-7): EAGVAQSPRYKIIEKRQSVAFWCNPISGHATLYWYQQILGQGPKLLIQFQNNGVVDDSQLPKDRFSAERLKGVDSTLKIQPAKLEDSAVYLCASSLARQGLYEQYFGPGTRLTVT.